This paragraph reports one T cell receptor (beta chain). The antigen is unknown. This CDR3 has 14 amino acids. The germline V gene encodes CDR1 MNHEY and CDR2 SMNVEV (reference sequence). Between the trimmed V and J ends, which lost 6 bases and 4 bases, there was a span of 10 bases. The data originate from a study of CD8+ T cells in alopecia areata. Study details: At a dose of 5 to 10 mg twice daily, oral tofacitinib was given to treated patients. The drug, tofacitinib, lasted 6 to 18 months, followed by 6 months off drug.

RNA was isolated and reverse transcribed to cDNA, the sequencing template. Sequencing was performed with immunoSEQ multiplex PCR; in TCRdb, only in-frame clones are kept and a portion is missing. The data contain 150,000 to 200,000 clones, 45% to 75% of them singletons. General study findings and limits: Mice showed TCR sharing more clearly than patients did, possibly owing to HLA.

Treatment: oral pan-JAK inhibitor, 5-10 mg twice daily. Researchers took lesional scalp punch biopsies and peripheral blood from people who were alopecia areata patients. The chain combines TRBV27 with TRBJ1-6; D call uncertain. The receptor was isolated from a human donor with alopecia areata. The specimen comprised CD4+ T cells sorted from blood, sampled at week 4, from a patient treated with tofacitinib. For the CDR3, the DNA is TGTGCCAGCAGGGAGAGTGGGTATAATTCACCCCTCCACTTT. Protein sequence: CASRESGYNSPLHF.